The 16 T cell receptor beta chains listed next were all sequenced from one sample in a study of blood T cell repertoires in COVID-19. Sequenced by immunoSEQ multiplex PCR; TCRdb stores in-frame clones only, minus some. The sample contains 250,000 to 300,000 clones, over 80% of which appear only once. The sequenced sample was peripheral blood. All receptors come from a woman aged 70-85 years with COVID-19, enrolled during active disease.

V usage is TRBV30 and J usage is TRBJ1-1; TRBD1 matches at 9 bases. Germline V CDR1 and CDR2: GTSNPN, SVGIG (reference sequence). V shed 4 bases and J 3 bases; nucleotides not matched to a gene: 3. This CDR3 contains 13 residues. The CDR3 sequence: CAWMRTGDTEAFF. The CDR3, as DNA: TGTGCCTGGATGAGGACAGGGGACACTGAAGCTTTCTTT.

The chain has TRBV19 and TRBJ1-4; D not resolved. The CDR3 is 14 residues long. V was trimmed by 7 bases and J by 0 bases, leaving 9 bases between them. The V gene's germline CDR1 is LNHDA and CDR2 SQIVND (reference sequence). CDR3: CASTHSATNEKLFF. The CDR3 nucleotides are TGTGCCAGTACCCACAGTGCAACTAATGAAAAACTGTTTTTT.

The CDR3 bases are TGTGCCAGCAGTCAGACCTGGACAGCTTACACCTTC. Translating it yields CASSQTWTAYTF. This chain links TRBV12-3 or TRBV12-4 with TRBJ1-2, with D maybe TRBD1 (6 bases). The ends were cut back, 5 bases at V and 11 bases at J, with 15 bases in the middle. CDR3 length: 12 residues.

This clone was observed a single time. This sequence joins TRBV6-5 and TRBJ1-5; no clear D. The germline CDR1 and CDR2 sequences are MNHEY and SVGAGI. With 7 bases removed from V and 9 bases from J, the gap between germline ends came to 16 bases. CDR3 size: 13 residues. The CDR3 nucleotides are TGTGCCAGCATGAGGGCGGACTCAGGGCCCCAGCATTTT. This translates into CASMRADSGPQHF.

The rearrangement joins TRBV7-3 to TRBJ2-1, with TRBD2 matching 15 bases. CDR3 length: 15 amino acids. Germline V gene sequence: CDR1 SGHTA, CDR2 FQGTGA. The J segment lost 7 bases and the V segment lost 4 bases, leaving 2 bases of the junction unmatched. CDR3 coding DNA: TGTGCCAGCAGCTCCGGGACTAGCGGGAGGAATGAGCAGTTCTTC. This translates into CASSSGTSGRNEQFF.

V usage is TRBV30 and J usage is TRBJ1-4; the match to TRBD1 covers 10 bases. CDR1 is GTSNPN and CDR2 is SVGIG in the germline V gene (reference sequence). The CDR3 is 14 residues long. V was clipped by 5 bases and J by 10 bases; unmatched bases: 10. The CDR3 is CAWVPPGQGGKLFF. CDR3 sequence (DNA): TGTGCCTGGGTGCCCCCTGGACAGGGGGGAAAACTGTTTTTT.

The chain couples TRBV19 to TRBJ1-1; TRBD1 might be the D (5 bases). Germline CDR1 is LNHDA and CDR2 is SQIVND (reference sequence). Trimming left V 3 bases short and J 6 bases short, with 14 bases between. The CDR3 totals 14 residues. The CDR3 here is CASSIKGRIAEAFF. Written as DNA, the CDR3 is TGTGCCAGTAGTATTAAGGGGAGGATAGCTGAAGCTTTCTTT.

This clone was seen only a few times. This chain uses TRBV7-3 with TRBJ2-1; TRBD2 might be the D (6 bases). The CDR3 extends over 15 amino acids. The germline CDR1 and CDR2 sequences are SGHTA and FQGTGA. V was cut by 5 bases and J by 2 bases, with 13 bases left in between. The CDR3: CASSPSGQPYNEQFF. The CDR3 DNA sequence: TGTGCCAGCAGCCCCAGCGGGCAGCCCTACAATGAGCAGTTCTTC.

V usage is TRBV2 and J usage is TRBJ2-5, with D possibly being TRBD1 (6 bases). V was cut by 0 bases and J by 2 bases, with 13 bases left in between. Germline values: CDR1 SNHLY, CDR2 FYNNEI. The CDR3 consists of 16 residues. CDR3 amino acids: CASSEARGGGQETQYF. The CDR3 DNA is TGTGCCAGCAGTGAAGCTCGAGGGGGTGGGCAAGAGACCCAGTACTTC. Full variable domain (outside the CDR3, taken from reference TRBV2 and TRBJ2-5): EPEVTQTPSHQVTQMGQEVILRCVPISNHLYFYWYRQILGQKVEFLVSFYNNEISEKSEIFDDQFSVERPDGSNFTLKIRSTKLEDSAMYFCASSEARGGGQETQYFGPGTRLLVL.

Comments on this clone: Different DNA sequences within this sample yield the same CDR3. This sequence joins TRBV28 and TRBJ2-7; 8 bases are shared with TRBD1. V was pared by 5 bases and J by 1 base, with 4 bases of the junction left unmatched. Germline V gene data show CDR1 as MDHEN and CDR2 as SYDVKM. The CDR3 loop spans 14 amino acids. The chain's CDR3 is CASSPGTGSYEQYF. In nucleotides, the CDR3 is TGTGCCAGCAGTCCGGGGACAGGTTCCTACGAGCAGTACTTC.

The CDR3 protein is CSASSGFHSNQPQHF. Written as DNA, the CDR3 is TGCAGTGCTAGTTCGGGGTTTCATAGCAATCAGCCCCAGCATTTT. V gene TRBV20-1 combines with J gene TRBJ1-5; no reliable D call. The germline gives CDR1 DFQATT, CDR2 SNEGSKA (reference sequence). Trimming took off 3 bases at V and 0 bases at J, with 12 bases between the two ends. This CDR3 is 15 amino acids long.

This clone was seen more than once but under ten times. The V and J genes are TRBV5-4 and TRBJ2-7; TRBD2 agrees at 14 bases. J gave up 5 bases and V 5 bases, and 18 bases lay outside the gene matches. CDR1 is SGHNT and CDR2 is YYREEE in the germline V gene (reference sequence). This CDR3 spans 19 amino acids. The DNA of the CDR3 is TGTGCCAGCAGGTATATATACGGGACTAGCGGGAGTTTCTTCCACGAGCAGTACTTC. Encoded protein: CASRYIYGTSGSFFHEQYF.

The CDR3 nucleotides read TGTGCCAGCAGCCGAACGACAGGGGCCTTCACAGATACGCAGTATTTT. This encodes CASSRTTGAFTDTQYF. V gene TRBV14 combines with J gene TRBJ2-3; 8 nucleotides line up with TRBD1. From germline, CDR1 is SGHDN and CDR2 FVKESK. V lost 4 bases and J lost 2; bases outside the gene matches: 8. The CDR3 spans 16 residues.

This chain connects TRBV28 to TRBJ2-4, with D perhaps matching TRBD2 (6 bases). This CDR3 is built from 13 residues. V gave up 10 bases and J gave up 8 bases, with 18 bases separating them. Germline values: CDR1 MDHEN, CDR2 SYDVKM. This CDR3 reads CATSRGGVDIQYF. The CDR3 DNA follows: TGTGCCACGAGTAGGGGAGGTGTGGACATTCAGTACTTC.

The V gene is TRBV14, the J gene TRBJ2-7; 8 bases are a match to TRBD1. J gave up 7 bases and V 3 bases, and 8 bases lay outside the gene matches. The CDR3 length is 14 residues. Looked up from germline, CDR1 is SGHDN and CDR2 is FVKESK. Here the CDR3 DNA reads TGTGCCAGCAGCCAGTTTCAGGGGGCGCTTGAGCAGTACTTC. Translated: CASSQFQGALEQYF. Full variable domain (missing parts from reference TRBV14 and TRBJ2-7): EAGVTQFPSHSVIEKGQTVTLRCDPISGHDNLYWYRRVMGKEIKFLLHFVKESKQDESGMPNNRFLAERTGGTYSTLKVQPAELEDSGVYFCASSQFQGALEQYFGPGTRLTVT.

The genes are TRBV5-4 and TRBJ1-2; 8 bases line up with TRBD1. V shed 0 bases and J 8 bases; nucleotides not matched to a gene: 9. Germline assignment: CDR1 SGHNT and CDR2 YYREEE (reference sequence). The CDR3 runs to 15 residues. CDR3 DNA sequence: TGTGCCAGCAGCTTGGGAGGACAGGGTCGGATCGGCTACACCTTC. Translation gives CASSLGGQGRIGYTF.